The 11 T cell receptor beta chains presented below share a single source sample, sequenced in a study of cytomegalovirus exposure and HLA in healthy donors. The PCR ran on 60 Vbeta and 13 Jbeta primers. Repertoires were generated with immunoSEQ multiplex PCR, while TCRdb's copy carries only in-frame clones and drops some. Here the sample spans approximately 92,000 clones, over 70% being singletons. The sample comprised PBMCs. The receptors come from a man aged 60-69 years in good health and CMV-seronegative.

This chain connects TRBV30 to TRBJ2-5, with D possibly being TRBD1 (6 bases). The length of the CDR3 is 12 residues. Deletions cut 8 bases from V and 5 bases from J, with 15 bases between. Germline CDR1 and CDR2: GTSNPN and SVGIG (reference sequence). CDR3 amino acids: CAALMGAETQYF. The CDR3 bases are TGTGCCGCCTTAATGGGGGCGGAGACCCAGTACTTC.

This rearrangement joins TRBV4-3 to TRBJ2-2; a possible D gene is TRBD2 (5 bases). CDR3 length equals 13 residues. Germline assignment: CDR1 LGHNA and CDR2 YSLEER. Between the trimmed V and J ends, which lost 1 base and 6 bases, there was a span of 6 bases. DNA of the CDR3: TGCGCCAGCAGCCAAGGGGAGTCCGGGGAGCTGTTTTTT. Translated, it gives CASSQGESGELFF.

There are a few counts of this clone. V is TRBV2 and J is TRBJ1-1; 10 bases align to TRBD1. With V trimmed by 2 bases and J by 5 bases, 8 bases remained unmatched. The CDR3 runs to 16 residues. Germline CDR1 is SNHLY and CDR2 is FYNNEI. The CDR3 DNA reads TGTGCCAGCAGTGAATGGACAGGGGGAAGGAGGACTGAAGCTTTCTTT. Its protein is CASSEWTGGRRTEAFF.

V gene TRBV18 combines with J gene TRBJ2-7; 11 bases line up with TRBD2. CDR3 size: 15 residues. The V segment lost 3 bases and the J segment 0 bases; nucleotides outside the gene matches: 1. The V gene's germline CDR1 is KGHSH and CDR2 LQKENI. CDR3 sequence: CASSPGTSGSYEQYF. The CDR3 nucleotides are TGTGCCAGCTCACCGGGGACTAGCGGCTCCTACGAGCAGTACTTC.

CDR3 residues: CASRGTVSEGEQYF. The DNA of the CDR3 is TGTGCCAGCAGGGGGACAGTCAGTGAAGGCGAGCAGTACTTC. V is TRBV7-2 and J is TRBJ2-7, with 7 positions matching TRBD1. The CDR3 spans 14 residues. CDR1 SGHTA and CDR2 FQGNSA come from the germline V gene. J gave up 6 bases and V 6 bases, and 11 bases lay outside the gene matches.

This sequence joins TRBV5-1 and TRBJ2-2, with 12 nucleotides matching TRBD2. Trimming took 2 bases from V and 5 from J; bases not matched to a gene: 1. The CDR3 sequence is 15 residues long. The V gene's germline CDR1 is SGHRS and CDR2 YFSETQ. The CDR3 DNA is TGCGCCAGCAGCTTAGGACTAGCGGGAACCGGGGAGCTGTTTTTT. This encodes CASSLGLAGTGELFF.

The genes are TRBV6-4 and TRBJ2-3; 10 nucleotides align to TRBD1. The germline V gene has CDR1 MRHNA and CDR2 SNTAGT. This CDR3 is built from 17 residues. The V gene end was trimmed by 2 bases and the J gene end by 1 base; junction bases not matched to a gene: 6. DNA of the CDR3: TGTGCCAGCAGTGACACCGCTGGGACAGGGGGCACAGATACGCAGTATTTT. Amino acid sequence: CASSDTAGTGGTDTQYF.

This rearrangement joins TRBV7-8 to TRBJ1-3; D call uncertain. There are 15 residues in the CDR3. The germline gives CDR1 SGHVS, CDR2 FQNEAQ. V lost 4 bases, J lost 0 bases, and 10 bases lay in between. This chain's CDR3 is CASSSDKLSGNTIYF. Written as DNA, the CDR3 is TGTGCCAGCAGCTCCGACAAGCTCTCTGGAAACACCATATATTTT.

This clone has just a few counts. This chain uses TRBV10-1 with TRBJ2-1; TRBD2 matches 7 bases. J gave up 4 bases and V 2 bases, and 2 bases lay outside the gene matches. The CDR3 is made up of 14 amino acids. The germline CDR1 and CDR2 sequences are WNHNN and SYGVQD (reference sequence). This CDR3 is CASSEASGYNEQFF. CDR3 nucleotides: TGCGCCAGCAGTGAGGCTAGCGGATACAATGAGCAGTTCTTC.

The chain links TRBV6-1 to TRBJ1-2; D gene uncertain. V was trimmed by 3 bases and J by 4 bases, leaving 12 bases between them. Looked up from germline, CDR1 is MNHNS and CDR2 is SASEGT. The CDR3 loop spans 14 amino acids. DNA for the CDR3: TGTGCCAGCAGTGATGAGGGTAAACTCTATGGCTACACCTTC. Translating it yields CASSDEGKLYGYTF.

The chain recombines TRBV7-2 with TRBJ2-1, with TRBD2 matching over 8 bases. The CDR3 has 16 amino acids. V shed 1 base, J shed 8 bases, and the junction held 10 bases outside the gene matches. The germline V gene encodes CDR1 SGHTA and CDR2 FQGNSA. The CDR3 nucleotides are TGTGCCAGCAGCTTAGTCGGTAGCGGGACTGTCGATGAGCAGTTCTTC. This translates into CASSLVGSGTVDEQFF.